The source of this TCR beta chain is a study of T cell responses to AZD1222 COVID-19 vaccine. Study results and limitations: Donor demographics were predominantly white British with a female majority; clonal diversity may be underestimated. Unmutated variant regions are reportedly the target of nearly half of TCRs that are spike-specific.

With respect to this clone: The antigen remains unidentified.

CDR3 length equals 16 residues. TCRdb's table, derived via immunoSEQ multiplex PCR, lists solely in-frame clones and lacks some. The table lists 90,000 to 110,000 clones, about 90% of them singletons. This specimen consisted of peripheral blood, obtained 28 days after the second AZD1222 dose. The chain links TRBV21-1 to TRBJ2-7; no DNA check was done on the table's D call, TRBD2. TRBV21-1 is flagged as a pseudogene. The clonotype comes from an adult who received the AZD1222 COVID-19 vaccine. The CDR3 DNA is TGTGCCAGCACCGGTGAGGGGTCTAGCGGATCCTACGAGCAGTACTTC. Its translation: CASTGEGSSGSYEQYF.